Following are 28 T cell receptor beta chains from one sample sequenced in a study of vaccination effects on CD4 cells after COVID-19. What these receptors recognize is not known. The assay was immunoSEQ multiplex PCR, and TCRdb's table has in-frame clones only and misses some. The sample contains tens of thousands of clones, around three quarters of which appear only once. Sequencing in the ViraFEST assay came after antigen-specific CD4+ T cells had been expanded with viral peptide pools, which were used to stimulate PBMC. Following 10 days of culture, CD4+ T cells were isolated. Participants got two doses of BNT162b2 or mRNA-1273 vaccine. Sequencing used CD4+ T cells from PBMCs cultured with HCoV-229E spike peptides, obtained after COVID-19 vaccination. The source of these receptors is a human donor who received a COVID-19 vaccine.

V is TRBV10-2 and J is TRBJ2-7; TRBD1 matches at 9 bases. The CDR3 length is 14 residues. V trimming: 6 bases; J trimming: 4 bases; junction bases outside the gene matches: 7. Looked up from germline, CDR1 is WSHSY and CDR2 is SAAADI. In DNA form, the CDR3 reads TGCGCCAGCAGCGTAACGACAGGGGGATACGAGCAGTACGTC. This translates into CASSVTTGGYEQYV.

This clone was found a few times. The genes are TRBV7-9 and TRBJ1-2; TRBD1 is a possible D gene (6 bases). Germline V lookup: CDR1 SEHNR, CDR2 FQNEAQ (reference sequence). V was cut by 6 bases and J by 2 bases, with 19 bases left in between. This CDR3 spans 16 amino acids. CDR3 amino acids: CASRGILGGPNYGYTF. For the CDR3, the DNA is TGTGCCAGCAGGGGGATACTGGGGGGGCCCAACTATGGCTACACCTTC.

The chain combines TRBV6-5 with TRBJ2-7; D possibly corresponds to TRBD1 (6 bases). This CDR3 has 11 amino acids. V dropped 8 bases and J dropped 4 bases, with 9 bases sitting between them. CDR1 MNHEY and CDR2 SVGAGI come from the germline V gene. CDR3: CASYQGYEQYV. CDR3 DNA: TGTGCCAGCTATCAGGGGTACGAGCAGTACGTC.

The genes are TRBV6-1 and TRBJ1-1, with D tentatively TRBD1 (5 bases). The CDR3 is 15 amino acids. V gave up 3 bases and J gave up 5 bases, with 16 bases separating them. The germline CDR1 and CDR2 sequences are MNHNS and SASEGT. The CDR3 coding sequence is TGTGCCAGCAGTGAGTGGGGGGACTGGCGGACTGAAGCTTTCTTT. Encoded protein: CASSEWGDWRTEAFF.

The chain joins TRBV12-3 or TRBV12-4 to TRBJ1-3; unclear D gene. The CDR3 length is 13 residues. Between the trimmed V and J ends, which lost 2 bases and 4 bases, there was a span of 6 bases. CDR3 nucleotides: TGTGCCAGCAGTTTAAGAGAAGGAAACACCATATATTTT. It encodes CASSLREGNTIYF.

The chain employs TRBV6-1 and TRBJ2-5; tentatively, D is TRBD2 (5 bases). The CDR3 length is 14 residues. V was shortened by 0 bases and J by 4 bases, with 9 bases between the two germline ends. Germline CDR1 is MNHNS and CDR2 is SASEGT. The CDR3 coding sequence is TGTGCCAGCAGTGAAGCGTGGGGAGCAGAGACCCAGTACTTC. Amino acids: CASSEAWGAETQYF.

The V and J genes are TRBV6-5 and TRBJ1-1; D ambiguous. CDR1 is MNHEY and CDR2 is SVGAGI in the germline V gene. The CDR3 consists of 13 residues. V lost 0 bases and J 7 bases, leaving 9 bases between the germline ends. DNA for the CDR3: TGTGCCAGCAGTTACTCACCCCAGAGTGAAGCTTTCTTT. The encoded protein is CASSYSPQSEAFF.

In DNA form, the CDR3 reads TGCGCCAGCAGCCTAGGGGTACAGGGAGTAGGTGAAGCTTTCTTT. It codes for CASSLGVQGVGEAFF. The chain links TRBV5-1 to TRBJ1-1; D may be TRBD1 (6 bases). CDR3 length equals 15 residues. The V and J ends lost 4 bases and 7 bases respectively, with 20 bases between them. Germline V gives CDR1 SGHRS, CDR2 YFSETQ.

This clone was found once. The chain recombines TRBV19 with TRBJ2-5, with 7 bases that match TRBD2. The CDR3 runs to 14 residues. The ends lost 3 bases at V and 2 bases at J; junction bases unmatched: 3. The germline CDR1 and CDR2 sequences are LNHDA and SQIVND (reference sequence). CDR3 nucleotide sequence: TGTGCCAGTAGTATCGGGGGGTCACAAGAGACCCAGTACTTC. Encoded protein: CASSIGGSQETQYF.

The V and J genes are TRBV6-2 or TRBV6-3 and TRBJ2-7; TRBD1 is a possible D gene (5 bases). The CDR3 runs 12 residues. Between the trimmed V and J ends, which lost 4 bases and 6 bases, there was a span of 10 bases. The V gene's germline CDR1 is MNHEY and CDR2 SVGEGT. This chain's CDR3 is CASSSWQGEQYV. The DNA of the CDR3 is TGTGCCAGCAGTTCTTGGCAGGGCGAGCAGTACGTC.

V and J are TRBV6-5 and TRBJ2-7; D could derive from TRBD1 or TRBD2 (5 bases each). Germline V gene lookup returns CDR1 MNHEY and CDR2 SVGAGI. V dropped 7 bases and J dropped 1 base, with 17 bases sitting between them. The CDR3 runs 15 residues. CDR3 coding DNA: TGTGCCAGCAAGAGGGACGGGATGTTGTCCTACGAGCAGTACGTC. Translated, it gives CASKRDGMLSYEQYV.

The chain employs TRBV30 and TRBJ2-3, with 8 bases matching TRBD2. Germline loops: CDR1 GTSNPN, CDR2 SVGIG (reference sequence). The CDR3 extends over 14 amino acids. Trimming at V came to 3 bases and at J to 1 base, leaving 3 bases not matched to a gene. The CDR3 spells CAWRKAGGTDTQYF. In DNA, the CDR3 is TGTGCCTGGAGGAAAGCGGGGGGCACAGATACGCAGTATTTT.

This sequence joins TRBV19 and TRBJ2-5; 11 bases fit TRBD2. Germline V lookup: CDR1 LNHDA, CDR2 SQIVND (reference sequence). The CDR3 is 17 amino acids. V lost 6 bases, J lost 5 bases, and 14 bases stayed unmatched. The CDR3: CASSPGLAVQIGETQYF. The CDR3 region has the DNA TGTGCCAGTAGCCCGGGACTAGCGGTCCAAATCGGGGAGACCCAGTACTTC.

This clone was recorded a few times. V is TRBV15 and J is TRBJ2-7; 8 bases are shared with TRBD1. CDR1 and CDR2 from the germline V gene are LNHNV and YYDKDF (reference sequence). The trim removed 5 bases at V and 5 bases at J, leaving 8 bases unmatched. The CDR3 runs to 14 residues. The CDR3 nucleotides read TGTGCCACCAGCCCCCGGACAGGGAGGAACGAGCAGTACGTC. Its protein product is CATSPRTGRNEQYV.

The chain has TRBV18 and TRBJ1-1, with 8 bases that match TRBD1. Germline V gene sequence: CDR1 KGHSH, CDR2 LQKENI. The CDR3 length is 13 residues. Trimming took 4 bases from V and 4 from J; bases not matched to a gene: 2. DNA of the CDR3: TGTGCCAGCTCACGGACAGGGCCCACTGAAGCTTTCTTT. Residues: CASSRTGPTEAFF.

This chain joins TRBV10-3 and TRBJ2-7, with D possibly being TRBD2 (7 bases). The germline V gene has CDR1 ENHRY and CDR2 SYGVKD. CDR3 length equals 13 residues. Trimming left V 3 bases short and J 5 bases short, with 11 bases between. CDR3 DNA: TGTGCCATCAGTGAAGTGGGGGGGCACGAGCAGTACGTC. Residues: CAISEVGGHEQYV.

This rearrangement joins TRBV5-1 to TRBJ1-1, with D tentatively TRBD1 (5 bases). Looked up from germline, CDR1 is SGHRS and CDR2 is YFSETQ. CDR3 length: 14 residues. Trimming took 5 bases from V and 1 from J, leaving 12 bases between them. The CDR3 sequence: CASSLYQGNTEAFF. CDR3 coding DNA: TGCGCCAGCAGTCTCTATCAGGGGAACACTGAAGCTTTCTTT.

With regard to this clone: One end of the junction is discordant with germline, which a read error may explain. This chain links TRBV7-2 with TRBJ1-4; tentatively, D is TRBD1 (6 bases). The CDR3 sequence is 14 residues long. Germline V gene lookup returns CDR1 SGHTA and CDR2 FQGNSA. CDR3 in amino acids: CASSLGGANEKLFF. The CDR3 coding sequence is TGTGCCAGCAGCCTCGGGGGGGCTAACGAAAAACTGTTTTTT.

The chain joins TRBV7-2 to TRBJ1-4, with a weak D call TRBD1 (5 bases). The germline V gene has CDR1 SGHTA and CDR2 FQGNSA. CDR3 length: 14 amino acids. V was cut by 2 bases and J by 6 bases, with 10 bases left in between. In nucleotides, the CDR3 is TGTGCCAGCAGCTTAAGTAGAGGGGATGAAAAACTGTTTTTT. Translating it yields CASSLSRGDEKLFF.

The rearrangement joins TRBV6-6 to TRBJ1-5; D is undetermined. Germline CDR1 MNHNY, CDR2 SVGAGI (reference sequence). This CDR3 has 12 residues. Trimming took 2 bases from V and 5 from J, leaving 4 bases between them. Here the CDR3 DNA reads TGTGCCAGCAGTTACGGAGATCAGCCCCAGCATTTT. Translating it yields CASSYGDQPQHF.

Here the CDR3 reads CASSVPGVDTGELFF. The CDR3 DNA is TGTGCCAGCAGCGTTCCTGGCGTCGACACCGGGGAGCTGTTTTTT. This sequence joins TRBV9 and TRBJ2-2; no clear D gene. Per the germline V gene, CDR1 is SGDLS and CDR2 is YYNGEE. This CDR3 is built from 15 residues. Trimming shortened V by 2 bases and J by 3 bases, and 11 bases separated the two germline ends.

The V and J genes are TRBV6-5 and TRBJ2-5, with TRBD2 matching 8 bases. J was trimmed by 5 bases and V by 5 bases; bases with no gene match: 10. Germline loops: CDR1 MNHEY, CDR2 SVGAGI. The CDR3 spans 15 residues. The CDR3: CASSPVAGSRETQYF. For the CDR3, the DNA is TGTGCCAGCAGTCCCGTAGCGGGGAGTCGCGAGACCCAGTACTTC.

This clone appeared a single time. The chain carries TRBV14 and TRBJ2-7, with TRBD2 matching over 10 bases. The CDR3 runs 15 residues. Germline trimming cut 7 bases from V and 2 bases from J; bases unmatched to any gene: 8. From germline, CDR1 is SGHDN and CDR2 FVKESK. The CDR3 sequence is CASNRRTSGTYEQYV. DNA of the CDR3: TGTGCCAGCAACCGCCGGACTAGCGGAACCTACGAGCAGTACGTC.

This clone was observed a single time. The chain combines TRBV7-2 with TRBJ1-3; the D gene is possibly TRBD1 (5 bases). The germline V gene has CDR1 SGHTA and CDR2 FQGNSA. The CDR3 sequence is 15 residues long. Trimming removed 2 bases at V and 0 bases at J, with 8 bases between. The CDR3 DNA follows: TGTGCCAGCAGCTTATCGGGGCTCTCTGGAAACACCATATATTTT. It encodes CASSLSGLSGNTIYF.

The V call is TRBV11-2, the J call TRBJ1-1; possible D gene TRBD1, 5 bases. There are 19 residues in the CDR3. Germline loops: CDR1 SGHAT, CDR2 FQNNGV. The V and J ends lost 2 bases and 0 bases respectively, with 22 bases between them. CDR3 region: CASSLSQEGGHRMNTEAFF. For the CDR3, the DNA is TGTGCCAGCAGCTTATCCCAAGAGGGTGGACACCGGATGAACACTGAAGCTTTCTTT.

The chain joins TRBV7-2 to TRBJ1-6; the D gene is possibly TRBD1 (5 bases). The ends were cut back, 2 bases at V and 9 bases at J, with 20 bases in the middle. Germline values: CDR1 SGHTA, CDR2 FQGNSA. The CDR3 loop spans 17 amino acids. CDR3 residues: CASSLKTDQFVGSPLHF. CDR3 DNA: TGTGCCAGCAGCTTAAAGACAGATCAATTCGTAGGTTCACCCCTCCACTTT.

The genes are TRBV5-1 and TRBJ1-1; unclear D gene. The germline V gene has CDR1 SGHRS and CDR2 YFSETQ. Deletions cut 4 bases from V and 5 bases from J, with 15 bases between. This CDR3 has 14 residues. This CDR3 reads CASSARGAGTEAFF. CDR3 DNA: TGCGCCAGCAGCGCCCGGGGAGCGGGGACTGAAGCTTTCTTT.

The CDR3 loop reads CASSQGLGDTEAFF. The CDR3 bases are TGCGCCAGCAGCCAAGGACTGGGGGACACTGAAGCTTTCTTT. V is TRBV4-1 and J is TRBJ1-1, with D perhaps TRBD1 (5 bases). Trimming took off 1 base at V and 3 bases at J, with 9 bases between the two ends. The CDR3 length is 14 residues. Per the germline V gene, CDR1 is MGHRA and CDR2 is YSYEKL.